This T cell receptor beta chain was identified during a study of T cell changes during pregnancy in multiple sclerosis. The data were produced by immunoSEQ multiplex PCR, yet TCRdb's version contains in-frame clones alone and is incomplete. The data contain 40,000 or so clones, around 92% of them seen just once; the ten biggest clones take up 5% to 6.5%. V dropped 9 bases and J dropped 5 bases, with 19 bases sitting between them. The CDR3 length is 14 residues. Germline CDR1 SGHRS, CDR2 YFSETQ. This clonotype originated in a female donor with multiple sclerosis, enrolled in a pregnancy study. The sample consisted of CD8+ T cells from peripheral blood mononuclear cells, taken in the second trimester of pregnancy. The gene calls are TRBV5-1 and TRBJ2-3, with D perhaps TRBD2 (5 bases). CDR3 amino acids: CATSVGLGIDTQYF. The CDR3 nucleotides read TGCGCCACCTCCGTTGGACTCGGAATAGATACGCAGTATTTT.